This is a list of T cell receptor beta chains from one sample in a study of cytomegalovirus exposure and HLA in healthy donors. Generated by immunoSEQ multiplex PCR, the TCRdb table keeps only in-frame clones and is missing some. Of some 140,000 clones listed, over 70% are singletons. The sequenced sample consisted of PBMCs. The receptors shown here come from a woman younger than 35 in good health and CMV-seronegative. CDR3s include the opening cysteine and the closing phenylalanine or tryptophan. Not every row has a clone size; where given, it reads once, few, many or a size class.

abundance,v_gene,j_gene,CDR3aa
-,TRBV7-9,TRBJ2-5,CASSPGTGTSGETQYF
-,TRBV7-4,TRBJ2-3,CASSFSGSTDTQYF
few,TRBV15,TRBJ2-2,CATSRDRGRGTTGELFF
-,TRBV25-1,TRBJ2-2,CASIPRRGNTGELFF
-,TRBV10-2,TRBJ2-7,CASRPSTGAGYEQYF
-,TRBV5-6,TRBJ2-3,CASSLSRLAGPRNTQYF
-,TRBV5-6,TRBJ2-2,CASSLQGSRTGGELFF
few,TRBV30,TRBJ2-5,CAWSGGAPIQETQYF
-,TRBV29-1,TRBJ2-5,CSVHKRTQYF
once,TRBV5-6,TRBJ1-4,CASSLGQGANEKLFF
-,TRBV5-6,TRBJ2-5,CASSFGLAGGGETQYF
-,TRBV11-2,TRBJ2-5,CASSLTSRGTQYF
once,TRBV4-1,TRBJ2-3,CASTTSVAGALGTDTQYF
-,TRBV27,TRBJ2-2,CASSPPGTGELFF
few,TRBV20-1,TRBJ2-3,CSATTTDTQYF